The entry below describes one TCR beta chain. What it recognizes is unknown. Sequencing was performed with immunoSEQ multiplex PCR; in TCRdb, only in-frame clones are kept and a portion is missing. The table lists under 95,000 clones, around 85% of them singletons. The data derive from a study of T cell responses to AZD1222 COVID-19 vaccine. Study-wide points: The number of AZD1222 recipients seropositive at baseline was only five to seven. The breadth and depth of Spike-specific TCRs increased once two AZD1222 doses had been given. The donors showed a predominance of white British ancestry and of females, with possible underestimation of clonal diversity.

Germline V gene data show CDR1 as SGHRS and CDR2 as YFSETQ. The CDR3 consists of 16 residues. V lost 1 base and J lost 8; bases outside the gene matches: 11. The rearrangement links TRBV5-1 to TRBJ2-1, with 8 bases fitting TRBD2. This TCR was recovered from an adult in good health. The sample here was peripheral blood, taken on day 0 of AZD1222 vaccination. CDR3 nucleotide sequence: TGCGCCAGCAGCTTGAACACCGGGACTAGGTTCGATGAGCAGTTCTTC. The encoded protein is CASSLNTGTRFDEQFF.